Listed below are T cell receptor beta chains from one sample, sequenced in a study of response to subunit inactivated influenza vaccine. One entry per CDR3 protein results from TCRdb running MiXCR on the RT-PCR reads. The sample has hundreds of thousands of distinct CDR3 sequences; about 15% are singletons. This specimen consisted of PBMCs from blood, obtained 14 to 15 days before vaccination. The receptors were sampled from a man aged 50 to 60 who received an inactivated influenza vaccine. CDR3s include the opening cysteine and the closing phenylalanine or tryptophan. D genes are given only for firm matches. A row's size may be missing; if present it is once, few, many or a size class.

J,D,V,size,DNA,CDR3
TRBJ2-1,-,TRBV15,few,TGTGCCACCAGCGCTCGACTAGTCGAGAGGGATGAGCAGTTCTTC,CATSARLVERDEQFF
TRBJ1-3,-,TRBV29-1,-,TGCAGCGTTGACGAACACCGAACTGGAAACACCATATATTTT,CSVDEHRTGNTIYF
TRBJ2-7,TRBD1,TRBV18,few,TGTGCCAGCTCACCACCTGGGACAGGGTCCTACGAGCAGTACTTC,CASSPPGTGSYEQYF
TRBJ1-4,-,TRBV5-1,many,TGCGCCAGCAGCCCAACGGCAACTAATGAAAAACTGTTTTTT,CASSPTATNEKLFF
TRBJ2-1,-,TRBV3-1,-,TGTGCCAGCAGCCAAGGGGGGACACCCCTGGGGCAGTTCTTC,CASSQGGTPLGQFF
TRBJ2-1,-,TRBV20-1,few,TGCAGTGCTGGGCGAGACTCCTACAATGAGCAGTTCTTC,CSAGRDSYNEQFF
TRBJ2-1,-,TRBV7-9,many,TGTGCCAGCAGCTTAGCGCTCGGGGGGCCTTACAATGAGCAGTTCTTC,CASSLALGGPYNEQFF
TRBJ2-7,TRBD2,TRBV11-2,-,TGTGCCAGCAGCTCGACTAGCATTAACGAGCAGTACTTC,CASSSTSINEQYF
TRBJ2-5,TRBD2,TRBV7-2,few,TGTGCCAGCAGCTGGGGACTAGCGGGGGGCGTCCAAGAGACCCAGTACTTC,CASSWGLAGGVQETQYF
TRBJ2-7,-,TRBV5-1,-,TGCGCCAGCAGCTGGAGGTTCGGCAGCGTATCTTACGAGCAGTACTTC,CASSWRFGSVSYEQYF
TRBJ2-1,TRBD2,TRBV6-1,few,TGTGCCAGCATGGGACTAGCGGGTCTGTCTGACAATGAGCAGTTCTTC,CASMGLAGLSDNEQFF
TRBJ2-1,TRBD2,TRBV11-1,-,TGTGCCAGCAGCCCAAGACTTCCCTCCGGGACTAGCGGTTACAATGAGCAGTTCTTC,CASSPRLPSGTSGYNEQFF
TRBJ2-1,TRBD2,TRBV9,-,TGTGCCAGCAGCACTAGCGGGGTTAAATACAATGAGCAGTTCTTC,CASSTSGVKYNEQFF
TRBJ2-7,-,TRBV4-1,-,TGCGCCAGCAGCCAAGTAGAGGACAACTCCTACGAGCAGTACTTC,CASSQVEDNSYEQYF
TRBJ2-1,-,TRBV4-3,many,TGCGCCAGCAGCCAAGTCTCCGGGACCGTGCAGTTCTTC,CASSQVSGTVQFF
TRBJ1-6,-,TRBV5-6,-,TGTGCCAGCAGCTTGCCGCCTAATTCACCCCTCCACTTT,CASSLPPNSPLHF
TRBJ2-2,-,TRBV7-8,-,TGTGCCAGCAGCTTATTGGGGGGGCACACCGGGGAGCTGTTTTTT,CASSLLGGHTGELFF
TRBJ1-2,TRBD1,TRBV7-9,many,TGTGCCAGCAGCTTAGGACAGGGAGAAAGTGGCTACACCTTC,CASSLGQGESGYTF